This is a list of T cell receptor beta chains from one sample in a study of T-cell reconstitution after alpha-beta-depleted transplantation in children. Each CDR3 protein is one row after TCRdb ran MiXCR on the PCR reads. Counted here are hundreds of thousands of distinct CDR3 sequences, over 10% occurring once; the ten biggest clones make up around 2.2%. Material: PBMCs, mostly from graft donor cells, obtained 360 days after TCRalphabeta/CD19-depleted stem cell transplant. The receptor set was obtained from a male patient aged 5 to 17 who had a stem cell transplant for acute myeloid leukemia, so the T cells may come from the graft donor. The CDR3 runs from the conserved cysteine through the conserved F or W. D genes are given only for firm matches. Only part of the rows carry a size: once, few, many, or a class if the clone is expanded.

V	D	size	J	CDR3	DNA
TRBV5-1	-	few	TRBJ1-2	CASSTGTSSDYGYTF	TGCGCCAGCAGCACAGGGACAAGCTCTGACTATGGCTACACCTTC
TRBV23-1	-	once	TRBJ2-5	CASKTTPGNLYQETQYF	TGCGCCAGCAAGACAACACCGGGTAACTTGTACCAAGAGACCCAGTACTTC
TRBV9	-	many	TRBJ1-5	CASSVGPERRPQHF	TGTGCCAGCAGCGTTGGGCCGGAGCGGCGGCCCCAGCATTTT
TRBV20-1	TRBD1	-	TRBJ1-5	CSAEGAVWNQPQHF	TGCAGTGCCGAGGGGGCGGTATGGAATCAGCCCCAGCATTTT
TRBV21-1	-	-	TRBJ2-1	CASSPRPTSGNQFF	TGTGCCAGCAGCCCGAGACCGACTAGCGGAAACCAGTTCTTC
TRBV20-1	TRBD2	few	TRBJ2-7	CSACKLASSSYEQYF	TGCAGTGCCTGCAAACTAGCGTCCAGCTCCTACGAGCAGTACTTC
TRBV28	-	many	TRBJ2-2	CAITDRKNTGELFF	TGTGCCATCACGGACAGAAAGAACACCGGGGAGCTGTTTTTT
TRBV27	TRBD2	-	TRBJ2-1	CASSKGLVLEQFF	TGTGCCAGCAGTAAGGGACTAGTCCTTGAGCAGTTCTTC
TRBV12-3/TRBV12-4	TRBD2	many	TRBJ2-7	CASSPGLAPYEQYF	TGTGCCAGCAGTCCGGGACTAGCTCCCTACGAGCAGTACTTC
TRBV7-2	TRBD1	many	TRBJ2-7	CASSLTGGISYEQYF	TGTGCCAGCAGCTTAACAGGGGGTATATCCTACGAGCAGTACTTC
TRBV29-1	TRBD1	-	TRBJ2-1	CSVAWDSSYNEQFF	TGCAGCGTTGCGTGGGACAGCTCCTACAATGAGCAGTTCTTC
TRBV7-6	-	-	TRBJ2-2	CASSLERVNTGELFF	TGTGCCAGCAGCTTAGAGCGGGTGAACACCGGGGAGCTGTTTTTT
TRBV20-1	-	-	TRBJ2-7	CSAPPRVKAYEQYF	TGCAGTGCTCCCCCCCGGGTTAAGGCCTACGAGCAGTACTTC
TRBV27	TRBD2	few	TRBJ2-1	CASSFTSGRASYNEQFF	TGTGCCAGCAGTTTTACTAGCGGGAGGGCCTCCTACAATGAGCAGTTCTTC
TRBV5-5	-	-	TRBJ2-1	CASSLSTNYNEQFF	TGTGCCAGCAGCTTATCTACCAACTACAATGAGCAGTTCTTC
TRBV20-1	-	-	TRBJ2-7	CSDGPYEQYF	TGCAGTGATGGTCCGTACGAGCAGTACTTC
TRBV30	-	-	TRBJ2-7	CAWSLGRGPYEQYF	TGTGCCTGGAGTCTCGGGCGGGGACCCTACGAGCAGTACTTC
TRBV12-3/TRBV12-4	-	-	TRBJ2-3	CASSSPDGTDTQYF	TGTGCCAGCAGTTCCCCGGACGGCACAGATACGCAGTATTTT
TRBV6-1	TRBD2	once	TRBJ2-2	CASFREGLAGPWGTGELFF	TGTGCCAGTTTCAGGGAGGGACTAGCGGGACCCTGGGGCACCGGGGAGCTGTTTTTT